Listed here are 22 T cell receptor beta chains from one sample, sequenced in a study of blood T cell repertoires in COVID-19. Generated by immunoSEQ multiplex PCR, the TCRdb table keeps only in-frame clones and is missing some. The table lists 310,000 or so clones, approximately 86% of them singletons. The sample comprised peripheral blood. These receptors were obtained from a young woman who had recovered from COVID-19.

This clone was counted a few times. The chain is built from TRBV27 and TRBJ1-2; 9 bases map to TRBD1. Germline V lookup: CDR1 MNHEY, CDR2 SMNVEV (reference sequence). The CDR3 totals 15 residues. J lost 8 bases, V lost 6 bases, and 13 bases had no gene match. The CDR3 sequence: CASRPRDRATEGYTF. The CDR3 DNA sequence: TGTGCCAGCAGGCCCCGGGACAGGGCCACTGAGGGCTACACCTTC.

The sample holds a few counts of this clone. The CDR3 sequence: CASSRQGFGNTIYF. In nucleotides, the CDR3 is TGTGCCAGCAGCCGGCAGGGCTTTGGAAACACCATATATTTT. The chain recombines TRBV3-1 (or the pseudogene TRBV3-2) with TRBJ1-3; TRBD1 might be the D (5 bases). The CDR3 extends over 14 amino acids. Germline-derived CDR1 and CDR2 are LGHDT and YNNKEL (reference sequence). Trimming cost V 4 bases and J 3 bases, with 10 bases left between them.

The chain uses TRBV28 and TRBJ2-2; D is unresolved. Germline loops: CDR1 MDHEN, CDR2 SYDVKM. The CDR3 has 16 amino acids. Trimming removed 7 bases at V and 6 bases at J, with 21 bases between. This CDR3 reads CASKPPQSLIPGELFF. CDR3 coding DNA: TGTGCCAGCAAGCCCCCACAGAGCTTGATCCCCGGGGAGCTGTTTTTT.

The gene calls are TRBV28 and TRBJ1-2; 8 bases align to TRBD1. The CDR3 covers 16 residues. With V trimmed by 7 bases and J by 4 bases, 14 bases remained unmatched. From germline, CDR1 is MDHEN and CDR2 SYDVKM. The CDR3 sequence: CASTQGTGQDIYGYTF. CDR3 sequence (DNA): TGTGCCAGCACCCAGGGAACGGGACAGGATATCTATGGCTACACCTTC.

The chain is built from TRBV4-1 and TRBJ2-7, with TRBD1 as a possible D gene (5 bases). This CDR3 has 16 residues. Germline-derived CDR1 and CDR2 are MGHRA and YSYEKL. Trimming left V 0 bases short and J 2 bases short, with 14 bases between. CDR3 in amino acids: CASSQDYFRQPYEQYF. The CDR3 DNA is TGCGCCAGCAGCCAAGATTATTTCCGACAGCCCTACGAGCAGTACTTC.

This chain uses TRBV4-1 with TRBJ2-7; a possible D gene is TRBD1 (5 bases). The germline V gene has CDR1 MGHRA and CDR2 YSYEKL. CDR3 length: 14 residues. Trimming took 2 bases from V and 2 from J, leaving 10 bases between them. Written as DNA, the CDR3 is TGCGCCAGCAGCCAATTGATCAGGGCCTACGAGCAGTACTTC. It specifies CASSQLIRAYEQYF.

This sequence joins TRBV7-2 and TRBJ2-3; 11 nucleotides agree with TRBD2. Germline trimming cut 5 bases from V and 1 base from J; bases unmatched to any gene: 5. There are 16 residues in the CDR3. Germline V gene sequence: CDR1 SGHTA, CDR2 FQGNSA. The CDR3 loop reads CASSEGLAGGTDTQYF. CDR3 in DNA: TGTGCCAGCAGCGAAGGACTAGCGGGCGGCACAGATACGCAGTATTTT. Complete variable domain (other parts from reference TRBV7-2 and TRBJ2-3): GAGVSQSPSNKVTEKGKDVELRCDPISGHTALYWYRQSLGQGLEFLIYFQGNSAPDKSGLPSDRFSAERTGGSVSTLTIQRTQQEDSAVYLCASSEGLAGGTDTQYFGPGTRLTVL.

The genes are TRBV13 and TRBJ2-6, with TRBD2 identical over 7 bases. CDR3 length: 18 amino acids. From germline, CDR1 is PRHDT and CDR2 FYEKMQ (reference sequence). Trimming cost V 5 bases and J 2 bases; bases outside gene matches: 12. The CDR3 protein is CASSQEGLPRPGANVLTF. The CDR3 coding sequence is TGTGCCAGCAGCCAAGAGGGACTACCCAGGCCTGGGGCCAACGTCCTGACTTTC.

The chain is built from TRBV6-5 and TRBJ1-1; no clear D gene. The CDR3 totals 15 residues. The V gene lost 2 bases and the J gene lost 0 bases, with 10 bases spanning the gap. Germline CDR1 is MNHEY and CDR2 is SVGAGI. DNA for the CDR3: TGTGCCAGCAGTTACGAACATTCCATGAACACTGAAGCTTTCTTT. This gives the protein CASSYEHSMNTEAFF.

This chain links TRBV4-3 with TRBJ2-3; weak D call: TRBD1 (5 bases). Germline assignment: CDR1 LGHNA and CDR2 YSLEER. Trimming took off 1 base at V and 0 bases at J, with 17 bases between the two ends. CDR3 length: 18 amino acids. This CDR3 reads CASSQGAPGAASTDTQYF. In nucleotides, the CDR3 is TGCGCCAGCAGCCAAGGGGCCCCTGGGGCGGCTAGCACAGATACGCAGTATTTT.

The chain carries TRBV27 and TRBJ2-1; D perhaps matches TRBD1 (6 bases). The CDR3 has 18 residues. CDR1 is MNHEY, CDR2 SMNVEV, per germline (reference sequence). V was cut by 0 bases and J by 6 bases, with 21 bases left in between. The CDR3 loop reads CASSLSPQDSGGANEQFF. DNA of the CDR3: TGTGCCAGCAGTTTATCCCCCCAGGACAGCGGAGGAGCCAATGAGCAGTTCTTC.

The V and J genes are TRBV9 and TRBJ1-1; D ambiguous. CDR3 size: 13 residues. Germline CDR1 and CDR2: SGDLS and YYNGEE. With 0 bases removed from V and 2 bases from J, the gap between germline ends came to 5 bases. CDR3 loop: CASSVDTNTEAFF. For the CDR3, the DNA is TGTGCCAGCAGCGTAGACACAAACACTGAAGCTTTCTTT.

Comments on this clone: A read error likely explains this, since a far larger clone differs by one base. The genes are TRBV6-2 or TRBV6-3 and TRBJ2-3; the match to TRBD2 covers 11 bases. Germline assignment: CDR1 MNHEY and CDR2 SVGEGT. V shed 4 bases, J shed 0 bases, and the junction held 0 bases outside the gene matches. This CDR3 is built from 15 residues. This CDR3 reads CASSWTSGSTDTQYF. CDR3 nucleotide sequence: TGTGCCAGCAGTTGGACTAGCGGGAGCACAGATACGCAGTATTTT.

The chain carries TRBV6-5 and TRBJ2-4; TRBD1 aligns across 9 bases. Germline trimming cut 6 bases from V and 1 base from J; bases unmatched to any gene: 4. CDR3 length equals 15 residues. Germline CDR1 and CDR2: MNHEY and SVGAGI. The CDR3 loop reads CASRIGTGAKNIQYF. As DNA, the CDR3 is TGTGCCAGCAGGATCGGGACAGGGGCCAAAAACATTCAGTACTTC.

CDR3: CASSSDPTGGNEKLFF. CDR3 bases: TGCGCCAGCAGCTCCGACCCGACAGGAGGTAATGAAAAACTGTTTTTT. The chain uses TRBV5-1 and TRBJ1-4; the D gene is possibly TRBD1 (6 bases). The V end was cut by 3 bases, the J end by 4 bases, with 16 bases between. CDR3 length equals 16 residues. In germline, CDR1 is SGHRS, CDR2 YFSETQ.

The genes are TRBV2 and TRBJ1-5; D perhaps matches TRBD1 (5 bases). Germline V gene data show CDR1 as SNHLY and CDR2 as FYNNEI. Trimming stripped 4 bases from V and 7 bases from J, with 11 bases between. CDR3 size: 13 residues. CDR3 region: CASSVGGGQPQHF. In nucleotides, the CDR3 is TGTGCCAGCAGTGTGGGGGGGGGACAGCCCCAGCATTTT.

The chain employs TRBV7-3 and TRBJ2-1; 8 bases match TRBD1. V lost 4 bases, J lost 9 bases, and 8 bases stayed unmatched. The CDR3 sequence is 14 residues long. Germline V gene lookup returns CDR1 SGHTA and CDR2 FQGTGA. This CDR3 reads CASSSDRGLSEQFF. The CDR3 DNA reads TGTGCCAGCAGCTCCGACAGGGGTTTAAGTGAGCAGTTCTTC.

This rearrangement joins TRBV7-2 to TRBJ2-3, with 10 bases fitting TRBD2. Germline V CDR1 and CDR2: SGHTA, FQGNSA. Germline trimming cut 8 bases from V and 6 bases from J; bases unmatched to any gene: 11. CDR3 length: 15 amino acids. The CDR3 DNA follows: TGTGCCAGCGGTCGAGCGGGAGGGCCTGTGGATACGCAGTATTTT. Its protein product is CASGRAGGPVDTQYF.

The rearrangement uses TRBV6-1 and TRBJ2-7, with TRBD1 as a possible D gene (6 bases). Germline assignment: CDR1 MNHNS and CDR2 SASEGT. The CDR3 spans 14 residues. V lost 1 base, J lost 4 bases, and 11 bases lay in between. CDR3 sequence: CASSEGTAFYEQYF. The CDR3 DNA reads TGTGCCAGCAGTGAAGGGACAGCCTTTTACGAGCAGTACTTC.

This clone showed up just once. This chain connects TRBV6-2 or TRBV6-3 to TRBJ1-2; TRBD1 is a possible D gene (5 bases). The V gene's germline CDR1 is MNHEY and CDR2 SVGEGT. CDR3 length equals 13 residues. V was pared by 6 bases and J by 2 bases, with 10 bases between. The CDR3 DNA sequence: TGTGCCAGCAGCCGGGGGGAGAACTATGGCTACACCTTC. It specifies CASSRGENYGYTF.

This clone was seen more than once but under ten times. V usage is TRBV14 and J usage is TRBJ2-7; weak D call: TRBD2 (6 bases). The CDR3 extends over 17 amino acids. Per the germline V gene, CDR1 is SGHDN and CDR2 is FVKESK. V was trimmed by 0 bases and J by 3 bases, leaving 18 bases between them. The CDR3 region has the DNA TGTGCCAGCAGCCAAGAACCCCGCCAGGGAGGCAGCTACGAGCAGTACTTC. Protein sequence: CASSQEPRQGGSYEQYF.

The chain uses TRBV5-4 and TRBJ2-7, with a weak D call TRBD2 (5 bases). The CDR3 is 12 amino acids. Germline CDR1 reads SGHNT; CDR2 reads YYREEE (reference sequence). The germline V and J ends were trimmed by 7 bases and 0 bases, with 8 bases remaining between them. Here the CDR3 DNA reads TGTGCCAGCCGTGGGAGCTCCTACGAGCAGTACTTC. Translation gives CASRGSSYEQYF.